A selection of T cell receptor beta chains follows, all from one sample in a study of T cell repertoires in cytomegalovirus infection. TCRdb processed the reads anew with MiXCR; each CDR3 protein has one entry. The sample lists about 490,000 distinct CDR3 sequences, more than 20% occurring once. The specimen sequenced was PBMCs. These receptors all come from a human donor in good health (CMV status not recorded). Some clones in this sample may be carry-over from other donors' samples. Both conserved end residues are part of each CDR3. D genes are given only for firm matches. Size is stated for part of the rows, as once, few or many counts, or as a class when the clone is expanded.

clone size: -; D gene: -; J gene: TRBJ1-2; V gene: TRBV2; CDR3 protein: CASSSQGTNYGYTF; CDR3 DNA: TGTGCCAGCAGCTCACAGGGTACAAACTATGGCTACACCTTC
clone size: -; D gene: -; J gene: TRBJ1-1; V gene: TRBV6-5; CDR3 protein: CASSYNRPQPNTEAFF; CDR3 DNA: TGTGCCAGCAGTTACAATCGACCCCAGCCGAACACTGAAGCTTTCTTT
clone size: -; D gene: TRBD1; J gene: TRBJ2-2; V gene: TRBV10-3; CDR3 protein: CAISDQTGMVDTGELFF; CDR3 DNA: TGTGCCATCAGTGACCAGACAGGGATGGTGGACACCGGGGAGCTGTTTTTT
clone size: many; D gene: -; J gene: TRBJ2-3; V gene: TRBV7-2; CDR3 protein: CASSLDEGGTDTQYF; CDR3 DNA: TGTGCCAGCAGCTTGGACGAGGGTGGCACAGATACGCAGTATTTT
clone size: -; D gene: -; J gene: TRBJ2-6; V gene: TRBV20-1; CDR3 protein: CSANSQGTFSGANVLTF; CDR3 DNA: TGCAGTGCTAATTCCCAGGGGACCTTCTCTGGGGCCAACGTCCTGACTTTC
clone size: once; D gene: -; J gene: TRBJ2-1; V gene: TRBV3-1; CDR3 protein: CASAMGSSYNEQFF; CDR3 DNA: TGTGCCAGCGCCATGGGGAGCTCCTACAATGAGCAGTTCTTC
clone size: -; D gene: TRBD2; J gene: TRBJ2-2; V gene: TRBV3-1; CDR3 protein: CASSRGGVGELFF; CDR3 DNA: TGTGCCAGCAGCCGGGGGGGAGTCGGGGAGCTGTTTTTT
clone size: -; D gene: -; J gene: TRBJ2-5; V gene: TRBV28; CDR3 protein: CASSLYEEQETQYF; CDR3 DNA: TGTGCCAGCAGTTTATATGAGGAGCAAGAGACCCAGTACTTC
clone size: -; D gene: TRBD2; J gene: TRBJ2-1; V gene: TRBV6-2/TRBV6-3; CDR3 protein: CASSYILAGTHEQFF; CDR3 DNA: TGTGCCAGCAGTTACATACTAGCGGGTACTCATGAGCAGTTCTTC
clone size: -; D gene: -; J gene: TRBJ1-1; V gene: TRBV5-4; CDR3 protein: CASSIDRSNTEAFF; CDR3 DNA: TGTGCCAGCAGTATCGACAGGTCGAACACTGAAGCTTTCTTT
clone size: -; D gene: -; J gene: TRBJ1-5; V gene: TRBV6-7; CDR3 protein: CASSPPAEVDQPQHF; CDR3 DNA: TGTGCCAGCAGTCCACCCGCGGAAGTGGATCAGCCCCAGCATTTT
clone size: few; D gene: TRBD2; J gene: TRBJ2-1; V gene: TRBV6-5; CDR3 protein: CASSYGSGRPHEQFF; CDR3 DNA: TGTGCCAGCAGTTACGGTAGCGGGAGGCCCCATGAGCAGTTCTTC
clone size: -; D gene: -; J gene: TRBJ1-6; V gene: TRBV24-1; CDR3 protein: CATSEGYGNSPLHF; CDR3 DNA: TGTGCCACCAGTGAAGGTTACGGAAATTCACCCCTCCACTTT
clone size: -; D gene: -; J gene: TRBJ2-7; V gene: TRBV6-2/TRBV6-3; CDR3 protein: CASTRQAGTYEQYF; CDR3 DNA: TGTGCCAGCACCCGACAGGCAGGTACCTACGAGCAGTACTTC
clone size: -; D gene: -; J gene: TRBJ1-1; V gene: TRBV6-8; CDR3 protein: CASSYSERQAEAFF; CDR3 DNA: TGTGCCAGCAGTTACTCGGAGCGACAGGCTGAAGCTTTCTTT
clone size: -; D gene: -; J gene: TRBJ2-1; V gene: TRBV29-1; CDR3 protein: CSVRGGGYNEQFF; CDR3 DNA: TGCAGCGTTAGGGGGGGAGGCTACAATGAGCAGTTCTTC